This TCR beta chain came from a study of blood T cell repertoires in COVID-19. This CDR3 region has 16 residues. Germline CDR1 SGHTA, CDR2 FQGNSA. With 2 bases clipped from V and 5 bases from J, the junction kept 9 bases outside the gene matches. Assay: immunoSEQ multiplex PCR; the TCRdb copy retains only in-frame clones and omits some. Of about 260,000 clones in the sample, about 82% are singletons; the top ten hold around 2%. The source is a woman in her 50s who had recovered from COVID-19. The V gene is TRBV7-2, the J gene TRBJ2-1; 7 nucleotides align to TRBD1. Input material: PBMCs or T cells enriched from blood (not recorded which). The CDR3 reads CASSLKTGLRNNEQFF. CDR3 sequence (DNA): TGTGCCAGCAGCTTAAAGACAGGGTTGAGGAACAATGAGCAGTTCTTC.